This T cell receptor beta chain originates from a study of blood T cells in healthy people across ages. About this clonotype itself: Its target is unknown.

Germline lookup yields CDR1 MNHEY and CDR2 SVGEGT. CDR3 length: 17 amino acids. Then a second PCR, running about 6 to 12 cycles, was carried out with a sample-barcoded 5' primer and a J-beta primer mix. The template-switch adaptor was a 5' adaptor with 12 random nucleotides. It tagged each cDNA molecule. There were at least 2.5 million CDR3-containing paired-end reads obtained from each sample. TCRdb re-derived calls from the 5' RACE reads in MiXCR, one entry per CDR3 protein. The sample has about 800,000 distinct CDR3 sequences, more than 45% seen once. General study findings and limits: TCR beta diversity tracked closely with naive T cell percentage. In long-lived donors, naive CD4+ cell counts and diversity exceeded those of aged donors.

Sequenced material: blood. The receptor was derived from a man under 40 in good health. J is TRBJ2-5 and V is TRBV6-2 or TRBV6-3; D might be TRBD2 (9 bases). The DNA end lines up better with TRBJ2-7; the J call may be wrong. CDR3 loop: CATLGQDFSGRLYEQYF. For the CDR3, the DNA is TGTGCCACCCTGGGACAGGACTTTAGCGGGAGATTGTACGAGCAGTACTTC.